The 20 T cell receptor beta chains in this list originate from one sample, sequenced in a study of blood T cell repertoires in COVID-19. Clones were sequenced by immunoSEQ multiplex PCR, and TCRdb holds only the in-frame ones, with some missing. The sample comprises roughly 60,000 clones, approximately 85% of which are singletons, and about an eighth rests with the top ten. The sequenced material came from peripheral blood. The receptors shown here come from a human donor in a cohort sampled during active COVID-19.

This clone was recorded once. The chain carries TRBV4-3 and TRBJ2-3; 7 bases line up with TRBD2. The germline gives CDR1 LGHNA, CDR2 YSLEER. This CDR3 comprises 19 residues. The V gene end was trimmed by 0 bases and the J gene end by 0 bases; junction bases not matched to a gene: 12. The CDR3 loop is CASSQDPSLAELSTDTQYF. The CDR3 coding sequence is TGCGCCAGCAGCCAAGATCCCTCTCTAGCGGAGCTTAGCACAGATACGCAGTATTTT.

This rearrangement joins TRBV7-7 to TRBJ2-1; D possibly corresponds to TRBD2 (6 bases). Trimming left V 1 base short and J 4 bases short, with 17 bases between. Germline lookup yields CDR1 SSHAT and CDR2 FNYEAQ (reference sequence). The CDR3 totals 17 residues. The CDR3 sequence: CASSLGWAASEYNEQFF. CDR3 in DNA: TGTGCCAGCAGCTTAGGATGGGCTGCTAGCGAGTACAATGAGCAGTTCTTC. Supplemented by reference TRBV7-7 and TRBJ2-1, the full variable domain reads GAGVSQSPRYKVTKRGQDVTLRCDPISSHATLYWYQQALGQGPEFLTYFNYEAQPDKSGLPSDRFSAERPEGSISTLTIQRTEQRDSAMYRCASSLGWAASEYNEQFFGPGTRLTVL.

The chain is built from TRBV9 and TRBJ2-1; unclear D gene. CDR1 is SGDLS and CDR2 is YYNGEE in the germline V gene. V was clipped by 5 bases and J by 5 bases, with 11 bases between them. The CDR3 contains 13 residues. This chain's CDR3 is CASSRQANNEQFF. CDR3 in DNA: TGTGCCAGCAGTCGGCAGGCCAACAATGAGCAGTTCTTC.

This rearrangement joins TRBV28 to TRBJ2-4, with 10 positions matching TRBD1. Germline values: CDR1 MDHEN, CDR2 SYDVKM. CDR3 length equals 15 residues. V trimming: 6 bases; J trimming: 7 bases; junction bases outside the gene matches: 9. The CDR3 sequence: CASRPTGTGVNIQYF. The CDR3, as DNA: TGTGCCAGCAGGCCTACCGGGACAGGGGTGAACATTCAGTACTTC. Together with reference TRBV28 and TRBJ2-4, the CDR3 gives the full variable domain: DVKVTQSSRYLVKRTGEKVFLECVQDMDHENMFWYRQDPGLGLRLIYFSYDVKMKEKGDIPEGYSVSREKKERFSLILESASTNQTSMYLCASRPTGTGVNIQYFGAGTRLSVL.

This clone has a single count. The chain couples TRBV30 to TRBJ2-7, with D unclear. V gave up 0 bases and J gave up 1 base, with 7 bases separating them. This CDR3 has 13 residues. Germline values: CDR1 GTSNPN, CDR2 SVGIG (reference sequence). The CDR3 nucleotides read TGTGCCTGGAGTGTACGGGTATCCTACGAGCAGTACTTC. It yields the protein CAWSVRVSYEQYF. The variable domain in full, with the rest retrieved from reference TRBV30 and TRBJ2-7, is SQTIHQWPATLVQPVGSPLSLECTVEGTSNPNLYWYRQAAGRGLQLLFYSVGIGQISSEVPQNLSASRPQDRQFILSSKKLLLSDSGFYLCAWSVRVSYEQYFGPGTRLTVT.

CDR3 in DNA: TGTGCCATCAGTGGCACGACAGGGGGGGTAGGCTACAATGAGCAGTTCTTC. Amino acids: CAISGTTGGVGYNEQFF. The rearrangement uses TRBV10-3 and TRBJ2-1; the match to TRBD1 covers 9 bases. The CDR3 spans 17 residues. J was trimmed by 3 bases and V by 4 bases; bases with no gene match: 10. Germline V gene data show CDR1 as ENHRY and CDR2 as SYGVKD.

J is TRBJ2-1 and V is TRBV7-9; TRBD2 matches at 11 bases. Trimming removed 2 bases from V and 3 bases from J; junction bases left unmatched: 3. Looked up from germline, CDR1 is SEHNR and CDR2 is FQNEAQ (reference sequence). CDR3 length: 16 amino acids. In nucleotides, the CDR3 is TGTGCCAGCAGCTTAACTAGCGGGAGACGCTACAATGAGCAGTTCTTC. Encoded protein: CASSLTSGRRYNEQFF.

This clone has just one count. V usage is TRBV12-5 and J usage is TRBJ2-5; 7 bases are a match to TRBD2. V was clipped by 6 bases and J by 0 bases; unmatched bases: 7. The CDR3 has 15 residues. Germline V gene lookup returns CDR1 LGHNT and CDR2 FRNRAP. The CDR3 sequence: CASGYRAGNQETQYF. The CDR3 DNA follows: TGTGCTAGTGGATACAGAGCGGGGAACCAAGAGACCCAGTACTTC.

The V gene is TRBV19, the J gene TRBJ2-1, with a tentative D call TRBD1 (6 bases). V was shortened by 6 bases and J by 4 bases, with 22 bases between the two germline ends. This CDR3 is 17 amino acids long. CDR1 LNHDA and CDR2 SQIVND come from the germline V gene (reference sequence). The CDR3 sequence: CASRSGPGVTLYNEQFF. DNA of the CDR3: TGTGCCAGTAGATCCGGGCCAGGGGTTACGTTGTACAATGAGCAGTTCTTC.

The gene calls are TRBV5-4 and TRBJ2-7, with 7 bases identical to TRBD2. J lost 2 bases, V lost 4 bases, and 12 bases had no gene match. Germline CDR1 reads SGHNT; CDR2 reads YYREEE (reference sequence). The CDR3 spans 16 residues. Here the CDR3 reads CASSPQGGSSAYEQYF. In DNA form, the CDR3 reads TGTGCCAGCAGCCCCCAGGGCGGGAGTAGCGCCTACGAGCAGTACTTC.

Details on this clone: One junction end disagrees with the germline gene, perhaps due to a read error. V is TRBV7-7 and J is TRBJ2-5, with D maybe TRBD1 (6 bases). Germline V gives CDR1 SSHAT, CDR2 FNYEAQ (reference sequence). This CDR3 has 17 residues. CDR3 residues: CASSRAPRTDDQETQYF. DNA of the CDR3: TGTGCTAGCAGCCGAGCCCCCAGGACAGACGACCAAGAGACCCAGTACTTC.

V gene TRBV5-1 combines with J gene TRBJ2-5; 8 nucleotides agree with TRBD2. J lost 3 bases, V lost 0 bases, and 1 base had no gene match. CDR3 size: 14 residues. Germline values: CDR1 SGHRS, CDR2 YFSETQ. In DNA form, the CDR3 reads TGCGCCAGCAGCTTGGCCGGGAGGGAAGAGACCCAGTACTTC. As protein: CASSLAGREETQYF.

This clone was seen only a few times. The chain couples TRBV7-6 to TRBJ2-7; 7 bases are a match to TRBD1. Germline V gives CDR1 SGHVS, CDR2 FNYEAQ. The V gene end was trimmed by 4 bases and the J gene end by 3 bases; junction bases not matched to a gene: 15. The CDR3 contains 17 residues. As DNA, the CDR3 is TGTGCCAGCAGCTCTACAGGCGTCGGGACAGCGAGCTACGAGCAGTACTTC. Its translation: CASSSTGVGTASYEQYF.

This chain uses TRBV7-2 with TRBJ1-2; no reliable D call. Germline values: CDR1 SGHTA, CDR2 FQGNSA. V dropped 2 bases and J dropped 4 bases, with 14 bases sitting between them. CDR3 length equals 15 residues. Written as DNA, the CDR3 is TGTGCCAGCAGCTTAAGTAACCGGAGACTCTATGGCTACACCTTC. This translates into CASSLSNRRLYGYTF.

The J gene is TRBJ1-5, the V gene TRBV10-3; 7 positions agree with TRBD1. The CDR3 has 13 residues. Trimming took 9 bases from V and 4 from J; bases not matched to a gene: 6. From germline, CDR1 is ENHRY and CDR2 SYGVKD. The CDR3 region has the DNA TGTGCCATAAGGGACAGTGGAAATCAGCCCCAGCATTTT. Its protein is CAIRDSGNQPQHF.

This clone has just a few counts. This chain connects TRBV4-3 to TRBJ2-2; the match to TRBD2 covers 13 bases. The ends lost 0 bases at V and 8 bases at J; junction bases unmatched: 6. The CDR3 contains 17 residues. Germline V gene sequence: CDR1 LGHNA, CDR2 YSLEER. In nucleotides, the CDR3 is TGCGCCAGCAGCCAAGACACCGGACTAGCGGGAGTGGGGGAGCTGTTTTTT. Residues: CASSQDTGLAGVGELFF.

The genes are TRBV29-1 and TRBJ1-1; D possibly corresponds to TRBD1 (6 bases). CDR1 and CDR2 from the germline V gene are SQVTM and ANQGSEA. Trimming shortened V by 4 bases and J by 5 bases, and 14 bases separated the two germline ends. This CDR3 spans 13 amino acids. The chain's CDR3 is CSVALNRETEAFF. The CDR3 coding sequence is TGCAGCGTTGCCCTTAACAGGGAGACTGAAGCTTTCTTT.

V usage is TRBV29-1 and J usage is TRBJ2-2; maybe TRBD2 (6 bases). CDR3 length: 16 amino acids. V lost 3 bases, J lost 5 bases, and 19 bases lay in between. The germline CDR1 and CDR2 sequences are SQVTM and ANQGSEA. CDR3 protein: CSVEAGRPSGTGELFF. The DNA of the CDR3 is TGCAGCGTTGAGGCAGGGAGGCCCTCCGGGACCGGGGAGCTGTTTTTT.

This rearrangement joins TRBV11-3 to TRBJ2-7; 7 bases are shared with TRBD1. Germline V gene sequence: CDR1 SGHNT, CDR2 YENEEA. There are 14 residues in the CDR3. J was trimmed by 2 bases and V by 5 bases; bases with no gene match: 6. CDR3 DNA: TGTGCCAGCAGCCAGGACAGGAATACCTACGAGCAGTACTTC. Translation gives CASSQDRNTYEQYF.

The V gene is TRBV27, the J gene TRBJ1-2, with TRBD1 identical over 10 bases. In germline, CDR1 is MNHEY, CDR2 SMNVEV (reference sequence). The CDR3 is 18 residues long. Trimming at V came to 5 bases and at J to 3 bases, leaving 15 bases not matched to a gene. The CDR3: CASSLIRGTGDLDYGYTF. The CDR3 bases are TGTGCCAGCAGTCTCATACGGGGGACAGGGGATTTAGACTATGGCTACACCTTC.